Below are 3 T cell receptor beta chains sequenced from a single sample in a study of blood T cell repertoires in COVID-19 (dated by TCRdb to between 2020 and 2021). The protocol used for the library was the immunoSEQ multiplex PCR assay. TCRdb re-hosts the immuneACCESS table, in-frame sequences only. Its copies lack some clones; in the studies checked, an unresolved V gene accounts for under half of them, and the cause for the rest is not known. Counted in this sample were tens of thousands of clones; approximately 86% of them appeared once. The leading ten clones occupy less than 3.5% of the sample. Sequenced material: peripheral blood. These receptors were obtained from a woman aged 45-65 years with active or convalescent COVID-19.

This CDR3 is CASSISGTGTSSGANVLTF. CDR3 DNA: TGTGCCAGTAGTATATCGGGGACAGGGACGTCTTCTGGGGCCAACGTCCTGACTTTC. The chain recombines TRBV19 with TRBJ2-6; the match to TRBD1 covers 9 bases. The CDR3 has 19 residues. Germline values: CDR1 LNHDA, CDR2 SQIVND (reference sequence). Trimming took 2 bases from V and 1 from J; bases not matched to a gene: 9.

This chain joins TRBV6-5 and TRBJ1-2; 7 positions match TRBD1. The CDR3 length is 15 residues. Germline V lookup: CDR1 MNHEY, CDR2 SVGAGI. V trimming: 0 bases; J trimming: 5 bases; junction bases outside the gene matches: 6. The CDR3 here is CASSYSPGGYYGYTF. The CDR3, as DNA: TGTGCCAGCAGTTACTCGCCAGGGGGGTATTATGGCTACACCTTC.

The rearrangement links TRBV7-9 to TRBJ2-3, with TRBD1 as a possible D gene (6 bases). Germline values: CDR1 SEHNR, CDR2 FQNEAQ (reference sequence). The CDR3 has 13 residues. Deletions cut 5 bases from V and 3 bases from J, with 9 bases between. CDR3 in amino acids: CASSSRGTDTQYF. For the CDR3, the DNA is TGTGCCAGCAGCAGCAGGGGTACAGATACGCAGTATTTT.